This T cell receptor beta chain was recorded in a study of cytomegalovirus exposure and HLA in healthy donors. Turning to this clone: No antigen is known for it.

The CDR3 contains 15 residues. The germline gives CDR1 LGHNA, CDR2 YNFKEQ. J lost 6 bases, V lost 0 bases, and 6 bases had no gene match. Findings and caveats of the study: A missense DCLRE1C variant was associated with V- and J-gene trimming of TCR beta chains in a later analysis, and an independent cohort replicated the association. Across donors, sequencing depth was assumed by presence/absence analyses to be roughly uniform.

PCR primers comprised 60 Vbeta and 13 Jbeta primers. Here immunoSEQ multiplex PCR was the method, and the copy in TCRdb shows in-frame clones only, minus some. The sample has 93,000 or so clones, 76% seen once; the top ten hold about 9.4%. The sample was PBMCs. The chain uses TRBV4-2 and TRBJ2-5, with 8 bases that match TRBD2. This TCR was recovered from a woman under 30 in good health and CMV-seropositive. CDR3 amino acids: CASSQDGGGGKTQYF. The CDR3 DNA follows: TGTGCCAGCAGCCAAGATGGGGGCGGGGGGAAGACCCAGTACTTC.